Below, 13 T cell receptor beta chains from the same sample are listed, as sequenced in a study of cytomegalovirus exposure and HLA in healthy donors. The PCR made use of 60 Vbeta and 13 Jbeta primers. Libraries were prepared by immunoSEQ multiplex PCR; TCRdb keeps only in-frame clonotypes and omits some of them. Of some 270,000 clones detected, approximately 91% appear once; the ten largest clones hold 1.5% to 2%. Sequencing was carried out using PBMCs. The origin of the receptors is a girl aged 2-10 years in good health and CMV-seronegative.

The rearrangement links TRBV19 to TRBJ2-1, with 10 nucleotides matching TRBD2. Per the germline V gene, CDR1 is LNHDA and CDR2 is SQIVND (reference sequence). There are 14 residues in the CDR3. J was trimmed by 8 bases and V by 5 bases; bases with no gene match: 6. The CDR3 DNA is TGTGCCAGTAGTCCCCTAGCGGGAGTACATGAGCAGTTCTTC. Translation gives CASSPLAGVHEQFF.

The rearrangement links TRBV5-6 to TRBJ2-5, with 7 bases matching TRBD1. The CDR3 covers 13 residues. Trimming cost V 4 bases and J 5 bases; bases outside gene matches: 5. Germline V gene data show CDR1 as SGHDT and CDR2 as YYEEEE. The chain's CDR3 is CASSPTGRETQYF. DNA for the CDR3: TGTGCCAGCAGCCCGACAGGGCGGGAGACCCAGTACTTC.

The CDR3 DNA reads as TGCAGTCCTTTAAATGAGCAGTTCTTC. Its translation: CSPLNEQFF. The genes are TRBV20-1 and TRBJ2-1; D is ambiguous. The CDR3 contains 9 residues. V lost 8 bases and J 7 bases, leaving 6 bases between the germline ends. Germline V gene sequence: CDR1 DFQATT, CDR2 SNEGSKA (reference sequence).

The chain couples TRBV25-1 to TRBJ2-3; 8 positions agree with TRBD2. Trimming removed 4 bases from V and 4 bases from J; junction bases left unmatched: 4. CDR1 is MGHDK and CDR2 is SYGVNS in the germline V gene. The length of the CDR3 is 14 residues. The CDR3 spells CASSARGGPDTQYF. In DNA form, the CDR3 reads TGTGCCAGCAGTGCTCGGGGGGGACCAGATACGCAGTATTTT.

V usage is TRBV19 and J usage is TRBJ1-2, with D perhaps matching TRBD1 (6 bases). Germline assignment: CDR1 LNHDA and CDR2 SQIVND (reference sequence). The CDR3 contains 13 residues. Trimming left V 5 bases short and J 5 bases short, with 12 bases between. CDR3 amino acids: CASSLRQGYGYTF. CDR3 sequence (DNA): TGTGCCAGTAGTCTTCGGCAGGGGTATGGCTACACCTTC.

The rearrangement links TRBV30 to TRBJ2-1; no clear D. This CDR3 comprises 13 residues. V was trimmed by 0 bases and J by 2 bases, leaving 5 bases between them. Germline loops: CDR1 GTSNPN, CDR2 SVGIG (reference sequence). This chain's CDR3 is CAWSVTAYNEQFF. The CDR3 DNA reads TGTGCCTGGAGTGTAACGGCCTACAATGAGCAGTTCTTC.

This chain connects TRBV30 to TRBJ2-1, with 7 bases that match TRBD1. The CDR3 loop spans 10 amino acids. Trimming cost V 2 bases and J 12 bases; bases outside gene matches: 1. The V gene's germline CDR1 is GTSNPN and CDR2 SVGIG (reference sequence). CDR3 coding DNA: TGTGCCTGGAGTACAGGGGTGCAGTTCTTC. Its protein is CAWSTGVQFF.

V gene TRBV10-1 combines with J gene TRBJ2-7, with D maybe TRBD1 (5 bases). This CDR3 is built from 14 residues. Germline V gene data show CDR1 as WNHNN and CDR2 as SYGVQD (reference sequence). Trimming took 0 bases from V and 2 from J, leaving 8 bases between them. In DNA, the CDR3 is TGCGCCAGCAGTGAGTCGACAGCCACCTACGAGCAGTACTTC. Translation gives CASSESTATYEQYF.

This clone was picked up one time. This chain connects TRBV10-1 to TRBJ1-5; possible D gene TRBD1, 5 bases. V was cut by 0 bases and J by 2 bases, with 11 bases left in between. The length of the CDR3 is 16 residues. Germline assignment: CDR1 WNHNN and CDR2 SYGVQD (reference sequence). The CDR3 DNA is TGCGCCAGCAGTGAGTCGGGCAGGGATGGCAATCAGCCCCAGCATTTT. Protein: CASSESGRDGNQPQHF.

Comments on this clone: At the DNA level, this CDR3 is encoded by other sequences in the same sample as well. This chain joins TRBV19 and TRBJ2-5, with 7 bases identical to TRBD1. The CDR3 consists of 14 residues. Germline V gene sequence: CDR1 LNHDA, CDR2 SQIVND (reference sequence). J was trimmed by 1 base and V by 3 bases; bases with no gene match: 2. CDR3 DNA sequence: TGTGCCAGTAGTATTAGGGGGCCCCAAGAGACCCAGTACTTC. Its translation: CASSIRGPQETQYF.

The rearrangement uses TRBV11-2 and TRBJ2-2, with 10 bases fitting TRBD1. J lost 4 bases, V lost 1 base, and 6 bases had no gene match. This CDR3 is built from 17 residues. Germline CDR1 reads SGHAT; CDR2 reads FQNNGV. The chain's CDR3 is CASSLADGTGVTGELFF. The CDR3 coding sequence is TGTGCCAGCAGCTTAGCCGACGGGACAGGGGTCACCGGGGAGCTGTTTTTT.

This clone was recorded once. This chain joins TRBV4-1 and TRBJ2-1, with D perhaps TRBD2 (5 bases). Trimming stripped 4 bases from V and 9 bases from J, with 16 bases between. Germline V gives CDR1 MGHRA, CDR2 YSYEKL. CDR3 length equals 14 residues. The chain's CDR3 is CASSPRGHEGEQFF. The CDR3 nucleotides are TGCGCCAGCAGCCCCCGGGGTCATGAAGGTGAGCAGTTCTTC.

A single count supports this clone. The V call is TRBV10-3, the J call TRBJ1-6; D gene uncertain. Trimming removed 2 bases from V and 8 bases from J, with 16 bases in between. Germline CDR1 reads ENHRY; CDR2 reads SYGVKD. The CDR3 runs to 16 residues. This CDR3 reads CAISEGSGIFHSPLHF. The CDR3 coding sequence is TGTGCCATCAGTGAGGGCTCGGGTATTTTCCATTCACCCCTCCACTTT.